Sequencing of this TCR beta chain was carried out in a study of blood T cells in healthy people across ages. The study, taken as a whole, reports: A roughly linear fall in TCR beta diversity per million T cells was seen with increasing age.

This clonotype has more than one count but fewer than ten. Its antigen is as yet unknown. This CDR3 contains 11 residues. Trimming stripped 6 bases from V and 10 bases from J, with 10 bases between. Next came a second PCR, run for roughly 7 to 12 cycles, which used a sample-barcoded 5' primer along with a J-beta primer mix. TCRdb re-derived calls from the 5' RACE reads in MiXCR, one entry per CDR3 protein. The repertoire holds approximately 830,000 distinct CDR3 sequences, with 60% to 80% as singletons. The chain combines TRBV12-3 or TRBV12-4 with TRBJ2-1; tentative D call: TRBD2 (6 bases). The source material was blood. This receptor was obtained from a young man in good health. This chain's CDR3 is CASSNLAEQFF. The CDR3 coding sequence is TGTGCCAGCAGCAACCTAGCGGAGCAGTTCTTC.